Each of the 23 T cell receptor beta chains below was sequenced from the same sample in a study of T cell repertoires in cytomegalovirus infection. These receptors' targets are unknown. MiXCR was run by TCRdb on the reads, yielding one entry per CDR3 protein. Of some 940,000 distinct CDR3 sequences in the sample, roughly 30% were seen once. The source material was cultured CD8+ T cells from PBMCs, sampled from culture after CMV antigen stimulation. All receptors come from a human donor in good health (CMV status not recorded). Some clones in this sample may be carry-over from other donors' samples.

This clonotype has a count of ten or more. This chain connects TRBV20-1 to TRBJ2-7, with TRBD1 as a possible D gene (6 bases). The ends were cut back, 0 bases at V and 3 bases at J, with 9 bases in the middle. Germline CDR1 is DFQATT and CDR2 is SNEGSKA (reference sequence). This CDR3 has 13 amino acids. The CDR3 here is CSARERTDYEQYF. Written as DNA, the CDR3 is TGCAGTGCTAGAGAAAGGACAGACTACGAGCAGTACTTC.

The chain employs TRBV6-5 and TRBJ1-6; possible D gene TRBD1, 5 bases. Germline-derived CDR1 and CDR2 are MNHEY and SVGAGI. Trimming left V 0 bases short and J 2 bases short, with 14 bases between. There are 18 residues in the CDR3. The CDR3 nucleotides read TGTGCCAGCAGTTACTCGGGGCAGCTACTTGCCTATAATTCACCCCTCCACTTT. Its translation is CASSYSGQLLAYNSPLHF.

The chain has TRBV28 and TRBJ2-7; D is unclear. The CDR3 is 16 residues long. Germline CDR1 reads MDHEN; CDR2 reads SYDVKM. V dropped 2 bases and J dropped 3 bases, with 17 bases sitting between them. CDR3 DNA sequence: TGTGCCAGCAGTTTAGCCCCCGGTTTCTCTGGCTACGAGCAGTACGTC. This gives the protein CASSLAPGFSGYEQYV.

This clonotype has just one count. The V gene is TRBV12-3 or TRBV12-4, the J gene TRBJ1-2; D unresolved. The CDR3 extends over 15 amino acids. V lost 3 bases, J lost 8 bases, and 19 bases lay in between. CDR3 sequence: CASSFLTVSPTGYTF. As DNA, the CDR3 is TGTGCCAGCAGTTTTCTTACTGTCTCCCCGACGGGCTACACCTTC.

The genes are TRBV2 and TRBJ1-4; D possibly corresponds to TRBD1 (6 bases). The germline CDR1 and CDR2 sequences are SNHLY and FYNNEI. This CDR3 comprises 19 residues. Trimming took off 3 bases at V and 0 bases at J, with 20 bases between the two ends. CDR3 nucleotides: TGTGCCAGCAGTGAGCCCCTCGCGGGACAAACTGCAACTAATGAAAAACTGTTTTTT. Protein: CASSEPLAGQTATNEKLFF.

The chain recombines TRBV7-8 with TRBJ2-5; possible D gene TRBD2, 5 bases. V lost 2 bases and J 2 bases, leaving 9 bases between the germline ends. In germline, CDR1 is SGHVS, CDR2 FQNEAQ. The CDR3 is 14 amino acids. The CDR3 DNA sequence: TGTGCCAGCAGCTTATTCGGGGAACAAGAGACCCAGTACTTC. This codes for CASSLFGEQETQYF.

The gene calls are TRBV10-3 and TRBJ2-3, with 9 bases fitting TRBD2. CDR3 length equals 13 residues. CDR1 ENHRY and CDR2 SYGVKD come from the germline V gene. V lost 8 bases, J lost 5 bases, and 5 bases stayed unmatched. The chain's CDR3 is CAIGAGGVDTQYF. CDR3 nucleotides: TGTGCCATCGGGGCGGGGGGGGTAGATACGCAGTATTTT.

This clonotype was detected a few times. J is TRBJ2-4 and V is TRBV7-9, with D tentatively TRBD2 (6 bases). CDR1 and CDR2 from the germline V gene are SEHNR and FQNEAQ (reference sequence). This CDR3 is 17 amino acids long. Trimming pared 0 bases from V and 0 bases from J, leaving 12 bases between. The CDR3 nucleotides are TGTGCCAGCAGCTTAGCGCTCGGGGGACTAGCCAAAAACATTCAGTACTTC. This codes for CASSLALGGLAKNIQYF.

V gene TRBV15 combines with J gene TRBJ1-5; unclear D gene. V lost 0 bases and J 0 bases, leaving 3 bases between the germline ends. Germline V gene data show CDR1 as LNHNV and CDR2 as YYDKDF (reference sequence). This CDR3 has 14 residues. In DNA form, the CDR3 reads TGTGCCACCAGCAGAGATAATAGCAATCAGCCCCAGCATTTT. Residues: CATSRDNSNQPQHF.

Only a few counts were recorded for this clonotype. The chain joins TRBV29-1 to TRBJ2-7; 7 nucleotides agree with TRBD1. There are 15 residues in the CDR3. V was clipped by 5 bases and J by 4 bases; unmatched bases: 14. Germline-derived CDR1 and CDR2 are SQVTM and ANQGSEA. The CDR3 here is CSVSGVGQVYYEQYF. The DNA of the CDR3 is TGCAGCGTTTCTGGGGTCGGACAGGTTTATTACGAGCAGTACTTC.

This clonotype has more than one count but fewer than ten. The chain employs TRBV27 and TRBJ1-6; D unresolved. This CDR3 has 13 amino acids. The V and J ends lost 7 bases and 4 bases respectively, with 8 bases between them. CDR1 MNHEY and CDR2 SMNVEV come from the germline V gene (reference sequence). The CDR3 DNA is TGTGCCAGCACCGTGACTTATAATTCACCCCTCCACTTT. It translates to CASTVTYNSPLHF.

The chain recombines TRBV4-1 with TRBJ2-3; 7 positions agree with TRBD2. The ends lost 4 bases at V and 0 bases at J; junction bases unmatched: 10. Germline CDR1 MGHRA, CDR2 YSYEKL. This CDR3 has 17 amino acids. The CDR3 loop reads CASSLRLAPLSTDTQYF. The CDR3 coding sequence is TGCGCCAGCAGCCTGAGACTAGCTCCACTTAGCACAGATACGCAGTATTTT.

J is TRBJ1-2 and V is TRBV4-1, with a weak D call TRBD1 (6 bases). The CDR3 sequence is 13 residues long. V lost 1 base, J lost 6 bases, and 9 bases lay in between. Germline values: CDR1 MGHRA, CDR2 YSYEKL. CDR3 DNA sequence: TGCGCCAGCAGCCAAGTGACAGGAGATGGCTACACCTTC. Its translation: CASSQVTGDGYTF.

The genes are TRBV28 and TRBJ2-3, with D hard to call. The length of the CDR3 is 15 residues. CDR1 and CDR2 from the germline V gene are MDHEN and SYDVKM. V was pared by 5 bases and J by 0 bases, with 12 bases between. The CDR3 DNA is TGTGCCAGCAGTCCGCAGTTAAGAAGCACAGATACGCAGTATTTT. It encodes CASSPQLRSTDTQYF. Full variable domain (missing parts from reference TRBV28 and TRBJ2-3): DVKVTQSSRYLVKRTGEKVFLECVQDMDHENMFWYRQDPGLGLRLIYFSYDVKMKEKGDIPEGYSVSREKKERFSLILESASTNQTSMYLCASSPQLRSTDTQYFGPGTRLTVL.

This chain links TRBV24-1 with TRBJ2-4; TRBD1 aligns across 9 bases. V shed 5 bases, J shed 0 bases, and the junction held 7 bases outside the gene matches. CDR3 length: 17 amino acids. Germline loops: CDR1 KGHDR, CDR2 SFDVKD. The CDR3 here is CATSGGTGGLAKNIQYF. The CDR3, as DNA: TGTGCCACCAGTGGGGGAACAGGGGGCCTAGCCAAAAACATTCAGTACTTC.

J is TRBJ2-6 and V is TRBV3-1; D gene ambiguous. The ends were cut back, 1 base at V and 3 bases at J, with 10 bases in the middle. Germline V lookup: CDR1 LGHDT, CDR2 YNNKEL (reference sequence). The CDR3 is made up of 16 amino acids. The CDR3 sequence: CASSQAKGFGANVLTF. CDR3 in DNA: TGTGCCAGCAGCCAAGCGAAGGGCTTTGGGGCCAACGTCCTGACTTTC.

This clonotype was counted between two and nine times. The chain uses TRBV4-3 and TRBJ2-1; no definite D call. V was cut by 2 bases and J by 7 bases, with 15 bases left in between. The CDR3 spans 15 residues. Per the germline V gene, CDR1 is LGHNA and CDR2 is YSLEER. The CDR3: CASSQTRLGLNEQFF. The CDR3 coding sequence is TGCGCCAGCAGCCAAACACGATTGGGCCTTAATGAGCAGTTCTTC.

This clonotype was picked up many times. The CDR3 nucleotides read TGTGCCAGCAGCTCGGACAGGGAAAAGTCCTACGAGCAGTACTTC. Translation gives CASSSDREKSYEQYF. This chain joins TRBV7-6 and TRBJ2-7, with 8 bases identical to TRBD1. J was trimmed by 1 base and V by 4 bases; bases with no gene match: 6. The CDR3 totals 15 residues. Germline V CDR1 and CDR2: SGHVS, FNYEAQ. Full variable domain (remainder filled in from reference TRBV7-6 and TRBJ2-7): GAGVSQSPRYKVTKRGQDVALRCDPISGHVSLYWYRQALGQGPEFLTYFNYEAQQDKSGLPNDRFSAERPEGSISTLTIQRTEQRDSAMYRCASSSDREKSYEQYFGPGTRLTVT.

At least ten counts were recorded for this clonotype. The DNA for the CDR3 is TGTGCCAGCAGCGAAACAGCCGGGACAGGGATTGCATATTTT. It is translated as CASSETAGTGIAYF. The chain is built from TRBV7-2 and TRBJ1-3, with 9 bases identical to TRBD1. The CDR3 covers 14 residues. From germline, CDR1 is SGHTA and CDR2 FQGNSA. J was trimmed by 15 bases and V by 5 bases; bases with no gene match: 14.

This clonotype was detected a few times. V and J are TRBV28 and TRBJ2-4; 10 bases agree with TRBD1. CDR3 size: 21 residues. The germline gives CDR1 MDHEN, CDR2 SYDVKM. The V segment lost 3 bases and the J segment 0 bases; nucleotides outside the gene matches: 17. The CDR3 sequence: CASSFPRDRGGGRLAKNIQYF. Written as DNA, the CDR3 is TGTGCCAGCAGTTTTCCCAGGGACAGGGGCGGGGGACGTCTAGCCAAAAACATTCAGTACTTC.

The chain combines TRBV7-9 with TRBJ1-1; a possible D gene is TRBD1 (5 bases). The V end was cut by 8 bases, the J end by 0 bases, with 16 bases between. Germline values: CDR1 SEHNR, CDR2 FQNEAQ (reference sequence). The CDR3 covers 15 residues. CDR3 sequence: CASLASRGMNTEAFF. CDR3 nucleotides: TGTGCCAGCTTGGCTTCTAGGGGCATGAACACTGAAGCTTTCTTT.

Remarks on this clonotype: Since a much larger clone is just one base distant, this may be a read error. V and J are TRBV6-1 and TRBJ1-1; D ambiguous. The V end lost 6 bases, the J end lost 4 bases, and 6 bases lay between the germline ends. Per the germline V gene, CDR1 is MNHNS and CDR2 is SASEGT. There are 11 residues in the CDR3. CDR3 DNA: TGTGCCAGCAGATGGAGCACTGAAGCTTTCTTT. Translation gives CASRWSTEAFF.

There are a few counts of this clonotype. The CDR3 region is CSVEPSTDTQYF. The CDR3 region has the DNA TGCAGCGTTGAGCCAAGCACAGATACGCAGTATTTT. The chain joins TRBV29-1 to TRBJ2-3; D gene unclear. Germline V gene sequence: CDR1 SQVTM, CDR2 ANQGSEA. There are 12 residues in the CDR3. V lost 3 bases to trimming and J lost 0 bases, with 4 bases between them.